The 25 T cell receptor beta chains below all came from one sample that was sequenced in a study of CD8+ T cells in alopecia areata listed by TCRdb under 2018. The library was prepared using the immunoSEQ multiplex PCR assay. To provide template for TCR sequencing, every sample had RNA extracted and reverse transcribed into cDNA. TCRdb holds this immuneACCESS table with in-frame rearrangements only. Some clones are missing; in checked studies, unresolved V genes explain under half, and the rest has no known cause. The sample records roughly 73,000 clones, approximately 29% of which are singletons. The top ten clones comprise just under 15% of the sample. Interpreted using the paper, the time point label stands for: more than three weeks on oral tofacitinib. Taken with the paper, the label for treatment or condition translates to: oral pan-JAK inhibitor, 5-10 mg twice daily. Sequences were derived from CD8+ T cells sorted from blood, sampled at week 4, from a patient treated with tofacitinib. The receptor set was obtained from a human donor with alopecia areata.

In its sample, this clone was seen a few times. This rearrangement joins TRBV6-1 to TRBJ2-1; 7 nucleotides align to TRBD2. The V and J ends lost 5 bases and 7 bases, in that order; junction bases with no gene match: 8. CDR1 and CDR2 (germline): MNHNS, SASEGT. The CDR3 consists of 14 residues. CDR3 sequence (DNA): TGTGCCAGCAGTTCGGCGGGAGCAGATAATGAGCAGTTCTTC. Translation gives CASSSAGADNEQFF.

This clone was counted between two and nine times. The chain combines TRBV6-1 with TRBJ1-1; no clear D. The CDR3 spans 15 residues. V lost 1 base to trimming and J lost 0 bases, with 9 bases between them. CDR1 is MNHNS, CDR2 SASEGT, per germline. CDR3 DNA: TGTGCCAGCAGTGAAGTCAGCAACTTGAACACTGAAGCTTTCTTT. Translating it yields CASSEVSNLNTEAFF.

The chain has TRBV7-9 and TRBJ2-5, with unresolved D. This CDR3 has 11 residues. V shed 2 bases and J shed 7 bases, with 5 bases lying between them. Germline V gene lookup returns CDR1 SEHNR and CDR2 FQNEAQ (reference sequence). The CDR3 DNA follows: TGTGCCAGCAGCTTAACGGTGACCCAGTACTTC. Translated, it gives CASSLTVTQYF.

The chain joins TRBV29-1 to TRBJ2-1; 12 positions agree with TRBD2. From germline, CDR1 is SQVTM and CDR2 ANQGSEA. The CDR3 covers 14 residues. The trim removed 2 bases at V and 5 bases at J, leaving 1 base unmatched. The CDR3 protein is CSVERTSGNNEQFF. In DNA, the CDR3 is TGCAGCGTTGAACGGACTAGCGGGAACAATGAGCAGTTCTTC.

The CDR3 coding sequence is TGCAGCGTGTCGGGCCTCTCTTACGAGCAGTACTTC. Protein sequence: CSVSGLSYEQYF. The chain has TRBV29-1 and TRBJ2-7; D unclear. Germline V gives CDR1 SQVTM, CDR2 ANQGSEA. This CDR3 region has 12 residues. Trimming cost V 6 bases and J 4 bases, with 13 bases left between them.

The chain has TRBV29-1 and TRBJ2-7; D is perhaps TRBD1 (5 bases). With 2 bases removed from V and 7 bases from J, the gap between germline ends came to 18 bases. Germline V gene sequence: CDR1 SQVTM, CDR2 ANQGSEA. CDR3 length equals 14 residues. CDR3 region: CSVESRAGLGEQYF. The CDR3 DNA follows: TGCAGCGTTGAAAGCAGGGCAGGGTTGGGGGAGCAGTACTTC.

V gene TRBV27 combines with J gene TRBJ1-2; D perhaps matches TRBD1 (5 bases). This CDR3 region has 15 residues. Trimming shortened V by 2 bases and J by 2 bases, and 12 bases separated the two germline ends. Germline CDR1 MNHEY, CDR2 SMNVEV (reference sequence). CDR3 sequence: CASSLGPGSNYGYTF. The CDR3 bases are TGTGCCAGCAGTTTAGGGCCAGGGTCCAACTATGGCTACACCTTC.

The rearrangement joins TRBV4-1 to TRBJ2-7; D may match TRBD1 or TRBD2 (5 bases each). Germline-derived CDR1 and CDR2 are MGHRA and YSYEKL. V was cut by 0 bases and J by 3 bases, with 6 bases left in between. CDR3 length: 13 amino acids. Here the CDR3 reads CASSQDGGYEQYF. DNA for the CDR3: TGCGCCAGCAGCCAAGATGGGGGCTACGAGCAGTACTTC.

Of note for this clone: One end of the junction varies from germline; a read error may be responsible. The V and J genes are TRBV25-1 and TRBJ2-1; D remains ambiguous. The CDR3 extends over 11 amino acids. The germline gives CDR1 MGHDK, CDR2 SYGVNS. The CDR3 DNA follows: TGTGCCAGCAGTGACCAGGTCGAGCCGTTCTTC. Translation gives CASSDQVEPFF.

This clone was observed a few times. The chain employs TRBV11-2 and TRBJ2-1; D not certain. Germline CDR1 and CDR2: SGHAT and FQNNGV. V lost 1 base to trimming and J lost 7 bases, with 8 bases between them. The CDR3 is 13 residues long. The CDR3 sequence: CASSLASWNEQFF. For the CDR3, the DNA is TGTGCCAGCAGCTTAGCATCCTGGAATGAGCAGTTCTTC.

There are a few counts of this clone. DNA for the CDR3: TGCAGCGTTGAATTGCGGGGGTCCGGGGAGCTGTTTTTT. It codes for CSVELRGSGELFF. V and J are TRBV29-1 and TRBJ2-2, with 7 bases aligning to TRBD2. With 2 bases clipped from V and 6 bases from J, the junction kept 3 bases outside the gene matches. The CDR3 has 13 amino acids. Germline CDR1 SQVTM, CDR2 ANQGSEA.

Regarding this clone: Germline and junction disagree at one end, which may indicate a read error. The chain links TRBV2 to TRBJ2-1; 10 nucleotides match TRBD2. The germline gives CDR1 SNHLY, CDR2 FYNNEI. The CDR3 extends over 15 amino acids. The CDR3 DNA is TGTGCCAGCAGGGAAGCTAGCGGGAGTTACAATGAGCAGTTCTTC. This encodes CASREASGSYNEQFF.

The CDR3 loop reads CSVAASGAYNEQFF. The CDR3 coding sequence is TGCAGCGTTGCCGCTAGCGGGGCCTACAATGAGCAGTTCTTC. This chain connects TRBV29-1 to TRBJ2-1; 9 bases agree with TRBD2. This CDR3 region has 14 residues. The V and J ends lost 4 bases and 2 bases, in that order; junction bases with no gene match: 3. The germline gives CDR1 SQVTM, CDR2 ANQGSEA.

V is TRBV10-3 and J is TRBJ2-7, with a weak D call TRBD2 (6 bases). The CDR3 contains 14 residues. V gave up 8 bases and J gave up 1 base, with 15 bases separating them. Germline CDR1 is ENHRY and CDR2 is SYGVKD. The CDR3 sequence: CAIGDFTFSYEQYF. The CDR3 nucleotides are TGTGCCATCGGGGACTTCACCTTTTCCTACGAGCAGTACTTC.

As DNA, the CDR3 is TGTGCCAGCAGTTTATCGATGGCAGACCTTTACACCTTC. It is translated as CASSLSMADLYTF. The chain couples TRBV27 to TRBJ1-2; D call uncertain. Trimming removed 0 bases at V and 11 bases at J, with 13 bases between. CDR1 is MNHEY and CDR2 is SMNVEV in the germline V gene (reference sequence). The length of the CDR3 is 13 residues.

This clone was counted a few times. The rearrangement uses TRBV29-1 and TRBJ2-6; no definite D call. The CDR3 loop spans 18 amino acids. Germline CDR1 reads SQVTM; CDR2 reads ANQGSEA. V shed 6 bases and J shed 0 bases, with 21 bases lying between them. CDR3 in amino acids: CSVKEWLAGSSGANVLTF. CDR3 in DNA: TGCAGCGTCAAGGAATGGTTGGCAGGTAGCTCTGGGGCCAACGTCCTGACTTTC.

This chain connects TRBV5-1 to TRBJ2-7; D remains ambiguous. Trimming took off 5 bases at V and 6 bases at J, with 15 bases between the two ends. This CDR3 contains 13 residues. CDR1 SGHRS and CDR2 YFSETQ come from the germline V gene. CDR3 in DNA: TGCGCCAGCAGTCTCGGGTCTGGGCGCGAGCAGTACTTC. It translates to CASSLGSGREQYF.

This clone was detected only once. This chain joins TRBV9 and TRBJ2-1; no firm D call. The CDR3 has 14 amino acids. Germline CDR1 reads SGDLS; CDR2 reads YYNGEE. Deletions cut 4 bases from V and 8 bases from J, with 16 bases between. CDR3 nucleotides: TGTGCCAGCAGCTCTGGGATGGGATCTTATGAGCAGTTCTTC. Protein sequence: CASSSGMGSYEQFF.

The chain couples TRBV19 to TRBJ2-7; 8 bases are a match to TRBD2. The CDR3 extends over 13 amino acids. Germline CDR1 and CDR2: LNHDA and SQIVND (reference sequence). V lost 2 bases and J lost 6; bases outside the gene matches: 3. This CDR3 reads CASSISSGGEQYF. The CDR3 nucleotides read TGTGCCAGTAGTATATCAAGCGGGGGCGAGCAGTACTTC.

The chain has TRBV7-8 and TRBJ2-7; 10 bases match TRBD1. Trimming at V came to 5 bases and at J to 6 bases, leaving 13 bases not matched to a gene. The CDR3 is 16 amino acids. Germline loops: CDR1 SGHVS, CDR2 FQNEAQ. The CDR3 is CASSEAAGTGVGEQYF. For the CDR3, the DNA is TGTGCCAGCAGCGAGGCGGCCGGGACAGGGGTTGGCGAGCAGTACTTC.

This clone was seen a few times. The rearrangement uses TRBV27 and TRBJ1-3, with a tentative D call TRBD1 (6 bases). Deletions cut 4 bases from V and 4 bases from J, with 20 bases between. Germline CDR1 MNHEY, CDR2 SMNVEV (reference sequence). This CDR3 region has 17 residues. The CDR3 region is CASSYPRRQGIGNTIYF. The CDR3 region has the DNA TGTGCCAGCAGTTACCCCAGGCGCCAGGGGATCGGAAACACCATATATTTT.

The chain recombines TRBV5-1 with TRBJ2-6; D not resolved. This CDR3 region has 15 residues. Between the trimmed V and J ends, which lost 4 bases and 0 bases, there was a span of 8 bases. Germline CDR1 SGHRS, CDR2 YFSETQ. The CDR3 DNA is TGCGCCAGCAGCACCGAGAACTCTGGGGCCAACGTCCTGACTTTC. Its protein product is CASSTENSGANVLTF.

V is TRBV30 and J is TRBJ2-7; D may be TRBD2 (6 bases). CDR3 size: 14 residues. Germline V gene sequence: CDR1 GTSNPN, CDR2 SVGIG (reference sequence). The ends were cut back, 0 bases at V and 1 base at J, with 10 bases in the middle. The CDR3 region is CAWSVGTGSYEQYF. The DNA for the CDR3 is TGTGCCTGGAGTGTAGGGACTGGGTCCTACGAGCAGTACTTC.

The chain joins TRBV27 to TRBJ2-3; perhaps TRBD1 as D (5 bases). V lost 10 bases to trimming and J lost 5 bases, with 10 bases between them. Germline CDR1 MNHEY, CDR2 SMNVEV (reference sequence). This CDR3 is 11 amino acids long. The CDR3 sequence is CAIRREDTQYF. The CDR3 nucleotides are TGTGCCATTCGCAGGGAAGATACGCAGTATTTT.

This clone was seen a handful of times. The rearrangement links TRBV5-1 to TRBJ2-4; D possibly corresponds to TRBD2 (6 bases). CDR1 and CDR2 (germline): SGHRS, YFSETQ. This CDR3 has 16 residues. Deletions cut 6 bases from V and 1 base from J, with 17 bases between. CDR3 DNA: TGCGCCAGCACTCCAGTACACCTAGCGGCCAAAAACATTCAGTACTTC. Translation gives CASTPVHLAAKNIQYF.